One sample yielded the 7 T cell receptor beta chains listed below, sequenced in a study of blood T cell repertoires in COVID-19. Produced via immunoSEQ multiplex PCR; TCRdb's table is partial and in-frame only. The repertoire includes around 300,000 clones, roughly 86% of them detected once, and 9% to 9.5% sits in the top ten. The source material was peripheral blood. These receptors were collected from a man aged 18 to 35 with active or convalescent COVID-19.

The V call is TRBV3-1 (or the pseudogene TRBV3-2), the J call TRBJ1-4, with D possibly being TRBD1 (6 bases). V was clipped by 4 bases and J by 4 bases, with 10 bases between them. Germline V lookup: CDR1 LGHDT, CDR2 YNNKEL (reference sequence). The CDR3 sequence is 14 residues long. The CDR3 loop is CASSPQGINEKLFF. Written as DNA, the CDR3 is TGTGCCAGCAGCCCACAGGGAATTAATGAAAAACTGTTTTTT.

The rearrangement joins TRBV4-1 to TRBJ2-2; perhaps TRBD2 as D (5 bases). Trimming cost V 3 bases and J 6 bases, with 5 bases left between them. This CDR3 spans 12 amino acids. CDR1 MGHRA and CDR2 YSYEKL come from the germline V gene. DNA of the CDR3: TGCGCCAGCAGCCAGCGGGCCGGGGAGCTGTTTTTT. Translated: CASSQRAGELFF.

The chain couples TRBV12-5 to TRBJ2-7; tentatively, D is TRBD1 (6 bases). V lost 6 bases and J 2 bases, leaving 14 bases between the germline ends. This CDR3 comprises 14 residues. Germline V gene lookup returns CDR1 LGHNT and CDR2 FRNRAP. This CDR3 is CASGPATGAYEQYF. The CDR3 nucleotides are TGTGCTAGTGGCCCGGCGACAGGAGCCTACGAGCAGTACTTC.

The rearrangement joins TRBV28 to TRBJ2-6; weak D call: TRBD2 (6 bases). Germline values: CDR1 MDHEN, CDR2 SYDVKM. The CDR3 is made up of 18 amino acids. V was clipped by 8 bases and J by 0 bases, with 20 bases between them. The CDR3 DNA follows: TGTGCCAGCCATATTGGGGGGTCCTTTTCCTCTGGGGCCAACGTCCTGACTTTC. Its translation: CASHIGGSFSSGANVLTF.

The rearrangement uses TRBV7-3 and TRBJ2-7; TRBD1 matches at 7 bases. Germline loops: CDR1 SGHTA, CDR2 FQGTGA. The CDR3 consists of 14 residues. With V trimmed by 5 bases and J by 3 bases, 7 bases remained unmatched. CDR3 sequence: CASSPTGIGYEQYF. CDR3 sequence (DNA): TGTGCCAGCAGCCCGACAGGGATTGGCTACGAGCAGTACTTC. Filled out from reference TRBV7-3 and TRBJ2-7, the complete variable domain reads GAGVSQTPSNKVTEKGKYVELRCDPISGHTALYWYRQSLGQGPEFLIYFQGTGAADDSGLPNDRFFAVRPEGSVSTLKIQRTERGDSAVYLCASSPTGIGYEQYFGPGTRLTVT.

V gene TRBV9 combines with J gene TRBJ2-5; D perhaps matches TRBD1 (5 bases). The ends were cut back, 1 base at V and 2 bases at J, with 9 bases in the middle. CDR3 length: 14 amino acids. From germline, CDR1 is SGDLS and CDR2 YYNGEE. The CDR3 coding sequence is TGTGCCAGCAGCGTACAGGGTCGGCAAGAGACCCAGTACTTC. Its translation is CASSVQGRQETQYF.

The V gene is TRBV5-6, the J gene TRBJ2-5, with TRBD1 matching over 8 bases. This CDR3 contains 16 residues. From germline, CDR1 is SGHDT and CDR2 YYEEEE. V lost 0 bases, J lost 4 bases, and 8 bases stayed unmatched. CDR3 sequence reads: CASSLVRTGLGETQYF. CDR3 sequence (DNA): TGTGCCAGCAGCTTGGTCCGGACAGGGCTGGGAGAGACCCAGTACTTC.